This T cell receptor beta chain was identified in a study of identical twins. Template switching supplied a universal primer site; unique molecular identifiers were carried on the cDNA. Via MiXCR, TCRdb re-called the 5' RACE reads, giving one row per CDR3 protein. The sample yields about 530,000 distinct CDR3 sequences, 20% to 25% seen once. Trimming took off 4 bases at V and 0 bases at J, with 7 bases between the two ends. CDR3 length equals 13 residues. Germline-derived CDR1 and CDR2 are SGHRS and YFSETQ. In regard to this clonotype: Its target is unknown.

The study's findings and limits: Out-of-frame alpha sequences common to twins exhibited an excess of low generation probability. Beta out-of-frame twin sharing showed a weaker excess.

Healthy Caucasians made up all donors. This same sample was also part of a study on yellow fever vaccine responses in identical twins.

Sequenced material: CD4+ T cells sorted from blood. V and J are TRBV5-1 and TRBJ1-1; no firm D call. The receptor was isolated from a woman under 30 in good health. CDR3: CASSAQVNTEAFF. In DNA, the CDR3 is TGCGCCAGCAGCGCGCAGGTGAACACTGAAGCTTTCTTT. The full variable domain, rest sourced from reference TRBV5-1 and TRBJ1-1, is KAGVTQTPRYLIKTRGQQVTLSCSPISGHRSVSWYQQTPGQGLQFLFEYFSETQRNKGNFPGRFSGRQFSNSRSEMNVSTLELGDSALYLCASSAQVNTEAFFGQGTRLTVV.